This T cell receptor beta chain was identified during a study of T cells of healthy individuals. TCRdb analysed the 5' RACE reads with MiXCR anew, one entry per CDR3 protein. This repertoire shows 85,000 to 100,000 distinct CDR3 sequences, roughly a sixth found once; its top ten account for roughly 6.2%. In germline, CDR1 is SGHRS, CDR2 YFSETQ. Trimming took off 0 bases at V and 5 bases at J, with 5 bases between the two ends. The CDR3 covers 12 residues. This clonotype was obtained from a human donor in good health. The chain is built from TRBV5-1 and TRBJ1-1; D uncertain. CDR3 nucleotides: TGCGCCAGCAGCTTGGACGGGACTGAAGCTTTCTTT. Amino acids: CASSLDGTEAFF. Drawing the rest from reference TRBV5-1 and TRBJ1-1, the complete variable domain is KAGVTQTPRYLIKTRGQQVTLSCSPISGHRSVSWYQQTPGQGLQFLFEYFSETQRNKGNFPGRFSGRQFSNSRSEMNVSTLELGDSALYLCASSLDGTEAFFGQGTRLTVV.